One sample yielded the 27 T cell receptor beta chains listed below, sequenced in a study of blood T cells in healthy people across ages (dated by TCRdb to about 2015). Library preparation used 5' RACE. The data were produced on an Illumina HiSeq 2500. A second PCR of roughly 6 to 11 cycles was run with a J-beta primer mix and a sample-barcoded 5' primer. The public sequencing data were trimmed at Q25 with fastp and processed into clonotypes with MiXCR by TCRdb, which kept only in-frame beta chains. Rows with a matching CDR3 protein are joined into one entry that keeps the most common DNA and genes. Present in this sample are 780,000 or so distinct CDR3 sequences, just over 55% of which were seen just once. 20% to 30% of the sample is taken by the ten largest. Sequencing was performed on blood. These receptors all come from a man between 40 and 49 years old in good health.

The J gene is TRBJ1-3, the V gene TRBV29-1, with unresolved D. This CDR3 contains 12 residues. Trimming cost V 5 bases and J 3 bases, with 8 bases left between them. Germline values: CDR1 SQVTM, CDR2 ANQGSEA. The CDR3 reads CSVTEVGNTIYF. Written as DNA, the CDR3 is TGCAGCGTTACCGAGGTTGGAAACACCATATATTTT.

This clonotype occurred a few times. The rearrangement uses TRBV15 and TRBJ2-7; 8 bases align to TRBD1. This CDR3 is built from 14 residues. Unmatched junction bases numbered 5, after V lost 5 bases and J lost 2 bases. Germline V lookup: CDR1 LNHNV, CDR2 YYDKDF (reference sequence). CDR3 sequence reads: CATSPRTGPYEQYF. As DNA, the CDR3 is TGTGCCACCAGCCCAAGGACAGGGCCCTACGAGCAGTACTTC.

CDR3: CASSWTSGKYNEQFF. The CDR3 DNA is TGTGCCAGCAGCTGGACTAGCGGGAAGTACAATGAGCAGTTCTTC. V gene TRBV11-2 combines with J gene TRBJ2-1; TRBD2 aligns across 12 bases. In germline, CDR1 is SGHAT, CDR2 FQNNGV. V lost 4 bases and J lost 4; bases outside the gene matches: 2. The length of the CDR3 is 15 residues.

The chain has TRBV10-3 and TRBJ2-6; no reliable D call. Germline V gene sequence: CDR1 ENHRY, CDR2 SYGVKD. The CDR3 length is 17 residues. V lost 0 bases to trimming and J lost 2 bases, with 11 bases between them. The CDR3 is CAISESKGRTGANVLTF. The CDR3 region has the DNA TGTGCCATCAGTGAGTCGAAGGGTAGGACTGGGGCCAACGTCCTGACTTTC.

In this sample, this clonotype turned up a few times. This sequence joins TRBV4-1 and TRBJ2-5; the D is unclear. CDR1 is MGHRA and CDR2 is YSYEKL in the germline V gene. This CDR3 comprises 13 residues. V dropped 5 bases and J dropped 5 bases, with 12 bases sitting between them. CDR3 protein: CASSALVLETQYF. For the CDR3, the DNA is TGCGCCAGCAGCGCTCTAGTTTTGGAGACCCAGTACTTC.

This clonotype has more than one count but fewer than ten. CDR3 nucleotides: TGTGCCAGCAGCTTAGAGGTTGGGGGGCTCCCTGACACCGGGGAGCTGTTTTTT. Protein product: CASSLEVGGLPDTGELFF. V is TRBV7-2 and J is TRBJ2-2; D may correspond to TRBD1 or TRBD2 (6 bases each). Per germline, CDR1 SGHTA and CDR2 FQGNSA. V was cut by 1 base and J by 3 bases, with 18 bases left in between. The CDR3 has 18 amino acids.

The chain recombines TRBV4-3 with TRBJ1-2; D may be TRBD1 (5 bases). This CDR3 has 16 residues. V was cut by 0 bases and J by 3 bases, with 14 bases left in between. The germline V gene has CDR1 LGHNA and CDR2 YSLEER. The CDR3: CASSQDPSGRDYGYTF. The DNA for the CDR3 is TGCGCCAGCAGCCAAGATCCGAGTGGCAGGGACTATGGCTACACCTTC.

The CDR3 is CSARDVSGRIHEQFF. CDR3 DNA sequence: TGCAGTGCTAGAGATGTGAGCGGGAGGATCCATGAGCAGTTCTTC. V and J are TRBV20-1 and TRBJ2-1; 9 nucleotides line up with TRBD2. The ends lost 0 bases at V and 8 bases at J; junction bases unmatched: 8. The CDR3 is made up of 15 amino acids. From germline, CDR1 is DFQATT and CDR2 SNEGSKA (reference sequence).

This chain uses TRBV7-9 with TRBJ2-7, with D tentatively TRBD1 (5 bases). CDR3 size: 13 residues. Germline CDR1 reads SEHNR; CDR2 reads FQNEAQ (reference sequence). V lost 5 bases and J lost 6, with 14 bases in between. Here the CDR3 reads CASSPFRGGEQYF. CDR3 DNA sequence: TGTGCCAGCAGCCCATTTAGGGGTGGCGAGCAGTACTTC.

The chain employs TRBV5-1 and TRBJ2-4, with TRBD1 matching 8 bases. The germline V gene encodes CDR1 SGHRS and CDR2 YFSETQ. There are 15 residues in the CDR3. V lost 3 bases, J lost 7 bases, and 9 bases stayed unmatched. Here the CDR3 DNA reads TGCGCCAGCAGCTACAACGCCCAGGGGGCCAACATTCAGTACTTC. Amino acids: CASSYNAQGANIQYF.

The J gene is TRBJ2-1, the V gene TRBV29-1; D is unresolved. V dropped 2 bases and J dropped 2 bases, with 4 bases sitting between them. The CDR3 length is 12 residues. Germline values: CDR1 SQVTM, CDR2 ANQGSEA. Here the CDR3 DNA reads TGCAGCGTTGAATGGCCCTACAATGAGCAGTTCTTC. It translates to CSVEWPYNEQFF.

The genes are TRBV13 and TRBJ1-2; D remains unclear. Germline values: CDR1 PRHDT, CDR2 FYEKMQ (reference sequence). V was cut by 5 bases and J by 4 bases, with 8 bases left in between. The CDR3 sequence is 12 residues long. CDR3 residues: CASSQETYGYTF. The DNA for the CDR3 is TGTGCCAGCAGCCAGGAAACCTATGGCTACACCTTC.

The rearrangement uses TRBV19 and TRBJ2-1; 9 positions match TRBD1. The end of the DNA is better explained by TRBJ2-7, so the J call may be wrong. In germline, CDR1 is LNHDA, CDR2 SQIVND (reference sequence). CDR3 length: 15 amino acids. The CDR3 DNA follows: TGTGCCAGTAGTCTCGGGACAGGGCTGATCAATGAGCAGTACTTC. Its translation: CASSLGTGLINEQYF.

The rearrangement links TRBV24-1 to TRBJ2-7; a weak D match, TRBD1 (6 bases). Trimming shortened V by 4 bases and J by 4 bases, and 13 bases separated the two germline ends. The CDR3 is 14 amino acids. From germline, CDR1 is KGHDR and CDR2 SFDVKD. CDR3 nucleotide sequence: TGTGCCACCAGTGACCCGGACAGAGAGTACGAGCAGTACTTC. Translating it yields CATSDPDREYEQYF.

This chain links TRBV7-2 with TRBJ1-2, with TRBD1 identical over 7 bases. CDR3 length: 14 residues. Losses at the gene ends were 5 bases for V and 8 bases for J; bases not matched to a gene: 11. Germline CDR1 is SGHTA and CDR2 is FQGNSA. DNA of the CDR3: TGTGCCAGCAGCCTGACGACAGGGATGGTGGGCTACACCTTC. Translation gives CASSLTTGMVGYTF.

CDR3 DNA sequence: TGTGCCAGCAGTTGGACAGGGCTAGACTCTGAGCAGTTCTTC. Amino acids: CASSWTGLDSEQFF. This rearrangement joins TRBV6-1 to TRBJ2-1; 8 bases fit TRBD1. V shed 5 bases and J 9 bases; nucleotides not matched to a gene: 9. Germline V CDR1 and CDR2: MNHNS, SASEGT. The CDR3 contains 14 residues.

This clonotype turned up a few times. The CDR3 protein is CASRGPLGANVLTF. CDR3 bases: TGTGCCAGCAGGGGACCCCTAGGGGCCAACGTCCTGACTTTC. The chain is built from TRBV6-4 and TRBJ2-6; D possibly uses TRBD1 or TRBD2 (5 bases each). Germline V gives CDR1 MRHNA, CDR2 SNTAGT. This CDR3 is built from 14 residues. V lost 6 bases and J lost 4, with 10 bases in between.

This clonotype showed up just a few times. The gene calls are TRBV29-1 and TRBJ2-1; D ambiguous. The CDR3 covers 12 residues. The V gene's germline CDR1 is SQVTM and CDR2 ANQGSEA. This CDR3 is CSAESSYNEQFF. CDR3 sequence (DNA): TGCAGTGCAGAGAGCTCCTACAATGAGCAGTTCTTC.

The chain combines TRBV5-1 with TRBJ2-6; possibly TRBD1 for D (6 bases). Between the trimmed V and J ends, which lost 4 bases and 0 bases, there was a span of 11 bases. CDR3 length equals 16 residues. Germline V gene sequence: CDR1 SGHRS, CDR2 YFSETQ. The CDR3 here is CASSVWTDSGANVLTF. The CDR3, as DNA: TGCGCCAGCAGCGTATGGACAGACTCTGGGGCCAACGTCCTGACTTTC.

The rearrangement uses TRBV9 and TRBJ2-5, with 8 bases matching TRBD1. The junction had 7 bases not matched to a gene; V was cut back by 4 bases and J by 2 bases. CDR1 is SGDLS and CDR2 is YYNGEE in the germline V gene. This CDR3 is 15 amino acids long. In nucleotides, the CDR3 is TGTGCCAGCAGCCCGCCGACAGGGGTACAAGAGACCCAGTACTTC. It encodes CASSPPTGVQETQYF.

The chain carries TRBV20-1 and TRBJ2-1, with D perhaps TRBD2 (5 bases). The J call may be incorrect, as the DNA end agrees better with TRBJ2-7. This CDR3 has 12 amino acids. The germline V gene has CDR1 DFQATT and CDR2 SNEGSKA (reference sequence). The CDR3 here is CSARIEGYEQYF. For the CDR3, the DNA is TGCAGTGCTAGGATCGAGGGCTACGAGCAGTACTTC.

In DNA form, the CDR3 reads TGTGCCAGCTCACCCACCCGGGACGGTAATTCACCCCTCCACTTT. It codes for CASSPTRDGNSPLHF. This rearrangement joins TRBV18 to TRBJ1-6; weak D call: TRBD1 (5 bases). Trimming stripped 3 bases from V and 6 bases from J, with 12 bases between. This CDR3 comprises 15 residues. In germline, CDR1 is KGHSH, CDR2 LQKENI.

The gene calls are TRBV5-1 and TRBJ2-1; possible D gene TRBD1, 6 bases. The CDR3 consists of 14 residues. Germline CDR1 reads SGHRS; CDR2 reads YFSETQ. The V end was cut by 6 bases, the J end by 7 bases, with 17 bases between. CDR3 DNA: TGCGCCAGCATGGGCACAGGGAATATGAATGAGCAGTTCTTC. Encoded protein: CASMGTGNMNEQFF.

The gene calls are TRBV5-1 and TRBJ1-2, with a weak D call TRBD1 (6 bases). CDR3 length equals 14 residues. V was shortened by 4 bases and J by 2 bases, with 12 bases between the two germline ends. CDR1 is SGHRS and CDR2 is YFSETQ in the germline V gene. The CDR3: CASSRQATNYGYTF. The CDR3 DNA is TGCGCCAGCAGCAGACAGGCAACCAACTATGGCTACACCTTC.

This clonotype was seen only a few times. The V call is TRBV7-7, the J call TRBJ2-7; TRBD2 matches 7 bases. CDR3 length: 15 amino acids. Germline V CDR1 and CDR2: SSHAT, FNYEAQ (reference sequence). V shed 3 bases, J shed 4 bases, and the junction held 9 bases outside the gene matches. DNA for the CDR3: TGTGCCAGCAGCTTTCCCGCGGGAGCTTCGTACGAGCAGTACTTC. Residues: CASSFPAGASYEQYF.

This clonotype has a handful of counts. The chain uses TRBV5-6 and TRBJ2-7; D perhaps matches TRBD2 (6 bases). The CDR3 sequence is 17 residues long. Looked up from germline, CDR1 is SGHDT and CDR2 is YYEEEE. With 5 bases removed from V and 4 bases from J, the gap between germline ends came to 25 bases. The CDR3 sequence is CASRRTMASERRYEQYF. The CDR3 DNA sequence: TGTGCCAGCAGAAGGACGATGGCTAGCGAGAGAAGATACGAGCAGTACTTC.

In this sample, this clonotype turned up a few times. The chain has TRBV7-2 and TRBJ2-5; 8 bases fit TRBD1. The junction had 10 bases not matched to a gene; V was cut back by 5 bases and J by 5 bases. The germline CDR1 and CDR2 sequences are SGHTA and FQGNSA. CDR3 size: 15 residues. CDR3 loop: CASSRVQGAYETQYF. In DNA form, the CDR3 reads TGTGCCAGCAGCAGAGTTCAGGGGGCATACGAGACCCAGTACTTC.